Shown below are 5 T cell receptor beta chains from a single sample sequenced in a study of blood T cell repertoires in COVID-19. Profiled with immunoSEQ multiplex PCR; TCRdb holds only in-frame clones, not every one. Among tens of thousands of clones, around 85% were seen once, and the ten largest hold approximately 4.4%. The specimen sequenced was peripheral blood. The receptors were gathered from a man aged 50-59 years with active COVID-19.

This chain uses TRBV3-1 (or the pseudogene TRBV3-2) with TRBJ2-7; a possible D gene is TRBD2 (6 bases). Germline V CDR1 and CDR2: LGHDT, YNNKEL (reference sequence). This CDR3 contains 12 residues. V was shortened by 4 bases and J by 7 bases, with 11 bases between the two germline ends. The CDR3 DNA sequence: TGTGCCAGCAGCCGACTAGACAGAGAGCAGTACTTC. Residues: CASSRLDREQYF.

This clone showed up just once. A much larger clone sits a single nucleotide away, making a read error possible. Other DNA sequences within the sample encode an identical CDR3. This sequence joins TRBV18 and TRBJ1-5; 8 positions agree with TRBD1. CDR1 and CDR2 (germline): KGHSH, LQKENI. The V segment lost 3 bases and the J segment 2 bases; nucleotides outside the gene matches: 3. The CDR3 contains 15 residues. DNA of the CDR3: TGTGCCAGCTCACCCGACAGGGGTGGCAATCAGCCCCAGCATTTT. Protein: CASSPDRGGNQPQHF.

CDR3 region: CASSLEGRTEAFF. CDR3 coding DNA: TGTGCCAGTAGTCTCGAGGGTAGGACTGAAGCTTTCTTT. The chain couples TRBV19 to TRBJ1-1; D not resolved. The CDR3 totals 13 residues. CDR1 and CDR2 (germline): LNHDA, SQIVND (reference sequence). Trimming left V 5 bases short and J 5 bases short, with 12 bases between.

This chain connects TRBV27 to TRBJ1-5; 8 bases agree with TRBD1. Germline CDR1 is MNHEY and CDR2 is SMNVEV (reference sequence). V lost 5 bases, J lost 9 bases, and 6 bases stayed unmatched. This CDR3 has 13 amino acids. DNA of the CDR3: TGTGCCAGCAGTCGGGCGACAGGGGCGCCCCAGCATTTT. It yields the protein CASSRATGAPQHF.

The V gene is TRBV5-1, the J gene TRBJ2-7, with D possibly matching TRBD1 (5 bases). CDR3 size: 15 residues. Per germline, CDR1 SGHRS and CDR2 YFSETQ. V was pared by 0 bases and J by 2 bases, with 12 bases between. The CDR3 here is CASSLGPGAPYEQYF. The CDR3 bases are TGCGCCAGCAGCTTGGGCCCTGGGGCCCCCTACGAGCAGTACTTC.